Below are 9 T cell receptor beta chains sequenced from a single sample in a study of cytomegalovirus exposure and HLA in healthy donors. It was with 60 Vbeta and 13 Jbeta primers that the PCR ran. The table came from immunoSEQ multiplex PCR; TCRdb's copy has only in-frame clones and leaves some out. The data hold 120,000 or so clones, with around 70% observed a single time. The sequenced sample consisted of PBMCs. The receptor set was obtained from a man aged 25-45 years in good health and CMV-seropositive.

This sequence joins TRBV5-1 and TRBJ2-4; perhaps TRBD2 as D (5 bases). The CDR3 runs to 16 residues. Germline values: CDR1 SGHRS, CDR2 YFSETQ. Trimming cost V 0 bases and J 0 bases, with 10 bases left between them. The CDR3 is CASSLEPGIAKNIQYF. CDR3 nucleotides: TGCGCCAGCAGCTTGGAACCGGGGATAGCCAAAAACATTCAGTACTTC.

V and J are TRBV28 and TRBJ1-1; possible D gene TRBD1, 5 bases. V dropped 3 bases and J dropped 1 base, with 6 bases sitting between them. CDR1 is MDHEN, CDR2 SYDVKM, per germline. CDR3 length: 13 amino acids. CDR3 protein: CASSFQGNTEAFF. CDR3 in DNA: TGTGCCAGCAGTTTTCAGGGGAACACTGAAGCTTTCTTT.

The CDR3 nucleotides are TGTGCCAGCAGTGGCGGACAGGGGGCCGACATTCAGTACTTC. It translates to CASSGGQGADIQYF. The chain combines TRBV6-1 with TRBJ2-4; 11 positions match TRBD1. CDR1 MNHNS and CDR2 SASEGT come from the germline V gene. V was clipped by 4 bases and J by 8 bases; unmatched bases: 4. The CDR3 has 14 residues.

The rearrangement links TRBV27 to TRBJ2-2, with 7 bases identical to TRBD2. The CDR3 sequence is 16 residues long. Germline lookup yields CDR1 MNHEY and CDR2 SMNVEV (reference sequence). After removal of 1 base from V and 6 bases from J, the junction contained 8 bases not matched to a gene. Written as DNA, the CDR3 is TGTGCCAGCAGTTTATTGACTAGCTTTCAAGCCGGGGAGCTGTTTTTT. Amino acid sequence: CASSLLTSFQAGELFF.

This rearrangement joins TRBV5-1 to TRBJ1-2; possible D gene TRBD1, 5 bases. Germline V gives CDR1 SGHRS, CDR2 YFSETQ. The CDR3 is 15 amino acids. V lost 3 bases and J lost 2, with 14 bases in between. CDR3 region: CASSSRTSGNYGYTF. The CDR3 region has the DNA TGCGCCAGCAGCTCCAGGACCTCAGGGAACTATGGCTACACCTTC.

This clone was detected only a few times. V gene TRBV15 combines with J gene TRBJ1-2; 9 bases fit TRBD1. Germline V gene data show CDR1 as LNHNV and CDR2 as YYDKDF (reference sequence). The CDR3 runs 14 residues. J was trimmed by 4 bases and V by 5 bases; bases with no gene match: 5. CDR3 nucleotides: TGTGCCACCAGCTGGGACAGGGAGACCTATGGCTACACCTTC. As protein: CATSWDRETYGYTF.

The genes are TRBV9 and TRBJ2-1; no definite D call. This CDR3 spans 13 amino acids. From germline, CDR1 is SGDLS and CDR2 YYNGEE. The V gene lost 0 bases and the J gene lost 7 bases, with 8 bases spanning the gap. CDR3 protein: CASSVDGPNEQFF. CDR3 in DNA: TGTGCCAGCAGCGTAGATGGCCCAAATGAGCAGTTCTTC.

V and J are TRBV2 and TRBJ2-2; D perhaps matches TRBD1 (7 bases). The V end was cut by 7 bases, the J end by 0 bases, with 18 bases between. CDR3 length: 17 amino acids. Germline loops: CDR1 SNHLY, CDR2 FYNNEI. DNA of the CDR3: TGTGCCAGCACCCTTCAGGGGGGACTCTCGAACACCGGGGAGCTGTTTTTT. Translation: CASTLQGGLSNTGELFF.

In DNA form, the CDR3 reads TGTGCCAGCAGTGTGTGGCAGGGGGCCTTATACGAGCAGTACTTC. It codes for CASSVWQGALYEQYF. V gene TRBV2 combines with J gene TRBJ2-7, with 8 bases matching TRBD1. The trim removed 4 bases at V and 4 bases at J, leaving 9 bases unmatched. Looked up from germline, CDR1 is SNHLY and CDR2 is FYNNEI. The CDR3 consists of 15 residues.